This T cell receptor beta chain appears in the sequencing data of a study of cytomegalovirus exposure and HLA in healthy donors. Study-level points and caveats: Rates of TCR association differed by HLA locus in a later analysis, with DRB1 highest and HLA-C lowest.

Healthy individuals who donated bone marrow served as the donors. Researchers ran the PCR with 60 Vbeta and 13 Jbeta primers. The repertoire was sequenced with immunoSEQ multiplex PCR; TCRdb's copy has only in-frame clones and lacks some. The repertoire includes approximately 110,000 clones, about 76% of them detected once, and around 8.1% sits in the top ten. Remarks on this clone: Its antigen is currently unknown.

V lost 6 bases to trimming and J lost 2 bases, with 8 bases between them. The germline gives CDR1 MNHEY, CDR2 SMNVEV (reference sequence). The CDR3 is 12 amino acids. Sequencing used PBMCs. This sequence joins TRBV27 and TRBJ2-7, with D possibly being TRBD1 (5 bases). This TCR was sampled from a man in his forties in good health and CMV-seronegative. The DNA of the CDR3 is TGTGCCAGCAGATCAGGGACCTACGAGCAGTACTTC. Translation: CASRSGTYEQYF.